The 13 T cell receptor beta chains presented below share a single source sample, sequenced in a study of molecular identifiers for immune sequencing clone quantification. TCRdb reprocessed the PCR reads with MiXCR, giving one entry per CDR3 protein. Of fewer than 350,000 distinct CDR3 sequences in the sample, 20% to 25% were seen once. The sequenced sample was naive CD8+ T cells from blood, with Jurkat cell RNA spiked in. Indicated subset: FACS-sorted CD8+CD4-CCR7+CD45RA+ naive T cells. The source of these receptors is a human donor in good health. Some libraries in this study had Jurkat cell RNA spiked in.

On this clonotype: The junction and the germline gene differ at one end; a read error may be behind it. The chain is built from TRBV4-3 and TRBJ1-2; D gene unclear. CDR1 and CDR2 from the germline V gene are LGHNA and YSLEER. The CDR3 has 12 residues. The CDR3 DNA reads as TGCGCCAGCAGCCAAGGAAACTATGACTACACCTTC. As protein: CASSQGNYDYTF.

This clonotype was detected only a few times. V gene TRBV4-1 combines with J gene TRBJ2-1; tentative D call: TRBD2 (5 bases). The CDR3 contains 13 residues. Germline V CDR1 and CDR2: MGHRA, YSYEKL. V dropped 2 bases and J dropped 4 bases, with 6 bases sitting between them. CDR3 protein: CASSQSGYNEQFF. The DNA of the CDR3 is TGCGCCAGCAGCCAATCGGGATACAATGAGCAGTTCTTC.

This clonotype came up a few times. V and J are TRBV10-3 and TRBJ2-3, with TRBD2 identical over 12 bases. The CDR3 consists of 16 residues. V was clipped by 6 bases and J by 3 bases; unmatched bases: 7. Germline CDR1 is ENHRY and CDR2 is SYGVKD. The DNA of the CDR3 is TGTGCCATCAGATCCCTCGGACTAGCGGGGACAGATACGCAGTATTTT. Its translation is CAIRSLGLAGTDTQYF.

The V call is TRBV28, the J call TRBJ1-4; D not resolved. This CDR3 is built from 15 residues. Germline V gene data show CDR1 as MDHEN and CDR2 as SYDVKM. Trimming cost V 6 bases and J 0 bases, with 11 bases left between them. The CDR3 region is CASRGEWATNEKLFF. The CDR3 DNA reads TGTGCCAGCAGAGGCGAGTGGGCAACTAATGAAAAACTGTTTTTT.

This clonotype was seen many times. The chain carries TRBV29-1 and TRBJ1-2; D remains ambiguous. In germline, CDR1 is SQVTM, CDR2 ANQGSEA. CDR3 length: 12 amino acids. The V and J ends lost 7 bases and 6 bases respectively, with 15 bases between them. Written as DNA, the CDR3 is TGCAGCGCCCCATCCCCGGCAGATGGCTACACCTTC. Amino acids: CSAPSPADGYTF.

The chain employs TRBV12-3 or TRBV12-4 and TRBJ2-7; 7 bases are a match to TRBD1. CDR3 length equals 13 residues. V lost 4 bases and J lost 6; bases outside the gene matches: 6. The CDR3 DNA is TGTGCCAGCAGTTCCCATTACAGGGGCGAGCAGTACTTC. Translated: CASSSHYRGEQYF.

Many counts were recorded for this clonotype. The chain is built from TRBV7-8 and TRBJ1-5; D perhaps matches TRBD1 (5 bases). This CDR3 comprises 17 residues. Trimming left V 3 bases short and J 3 bases short, with 18 bases between. The germline gives CDR1 SGHVS, CDR2 FQNEAQ. In nucleotides, the CDR3 is TGTGCCAGCAGCTTGGAACCGGGACTCAAATACAATCAGCCCCAGCATTTT. Translating gives CASSLEPGLKYNQPQHF.

A few counts support this clonotype. The chain links TRBV30 to TRBJ1-1; a weak D match, TRBD1 (6 bases). Germline CDR1 and CDR2: GTSNPN and SVGIG (reference sequence). The CDR3 covers 12 residues. In nucleotides, the CDR3 is TGTGCTTGGGACACATTGAACACTGAAGCTTTCTTT. This codes for CAWDTLNTEAFF.

V is TRBV11-2 and J is TRBJ2-2; D unclear. The germline V gene has CDR1 SGHAT and CDR2 FQNNGV. Trimming took 5 bases from V and 2 from J, leaving 9 bases between them. The length of the CDR3 is 14 residues. For the CDR3, the DNA is TGTGCCAGCAGCCCGGAACCAAACACCGGGGAGCTGTTTTTT. Its translation: CASSPEPNTGELFF.

The chain uses TRBV27 and TRBJ2-7, with unresolved D. There are 15 residues in the CDR3. The germline CDR1 and CDR2 sequences are MNHEY and SMNVEV (reference sequence). Deletions cut 5 bases from V and 5 bases from J, with 19 bases between. CDR3 in amino acids: CASSPAGLLAHEQYF. In nucleotides, the CDR3 is TGTGCCAGCAGTCCAGCCGGCCTTCTGGCCCACGAGCAGTACTTC.

This clonotype was counted ten times or more. The V gene is TRBV12-3 or TRBV12-4, the J gene TRBJ2-7; TRBD2 might be the D (6 bases). CDR3 length equals 15 residues. V lost 4 bases and J 1 base, leaving 14 bases between the germline ends. The CDR3 bases are TGTGCCAGCAGTTGGGAGGTCAGCCAGTCCTACGAGCAGTACTTC. Residues: CASSWEVSQSYEQYF.

This clonotype came up many times. The V gene is TRBV28, the J gene TRBJ2-7, with 11 bases aligning to TRBD2. The germline V gene has CDR1 MDHEN and CDR2 SYDVKM. The V and J ends lost 3 bases and 6 bases, in that order; junction bases with no gene match: 10. The CDR3 totals 16 residues. The chain's CDR3 is CASSLAISGRESEQYF. CDR3 sequence (DNA): TGTGCCAGCAGTTTGGCGATTAGCGGGAGGGAAAGCGAGCAGTACTTC.

This clonotype has ten or more counts. The rearrangement joins TRBV5-1 to TRBJ2-7; D not resolved. Germline assignment: CDR1 SGHRS and CDR2 YFSETQ. The CDR3 length is 12 residues. The germline V and J ends were trimmed by 4 bases and 3 bases, with 8 bases remaining between them. Here the CDR3 reads CASSQGVYEQYF. DNA of the CDR3: TGCGCCAGCAGCCAAGGTGTCTACGAGCAGTACTTC.